The 21 T cell receptor beta chains presented below share a single source sample, sequenced in a study of CD8 T cells in Susac syndrome. RNA totalling about 0.45 to 1 ug underwent reverse transcription with random hexamers. A single record per CDR3 protein comes from TCRdb applying MiXCR to the immunoSEQ multiplex PCR reads. Among about 140,000 distinct CDR3 sequences listed, approximately 95% were seen once. The specimen sequenced was CD4+ T cells from PBMCs. The receptors were sampled from a human donor with Susac syndrome.

V gene TRBV15 combines with J gene TRBJ2-2; possible D gene TRBD1, 6 bases. V was shortened by 5 bases and J by 1 base, with 11 bases between the two germline ends. The CDR3 is 15 amino acids. Germline CDR1 LNHNV, CDR2 YYDKDF (reference sequence). CDR3 sequence reads: CATSYLGGNTGELFF. The DNA for the CDR3 is TGTGCCACCAGCTACTTAGGGGGGAACACCGGGGAGCTGTTTTTT. Based on the CDR3 plus reference TRBV15 and TRBJ2-2, the full variable domain is DAMVIQNPRYQVTQFGKPVTLSCSQTLNHNVMYWYQQKSSQAPKLLFHYYDKDFNNEADTPDNFQSRRPNTSFCFLDIRSPGLGDTAMYLCATSYLGGNTGELFFGEGSRLTVL.

The chain couples TRBV30 to TRBJ1-2, with a weak D call TRBD1 (5 bases). The CDR3 runs 12 residues. Trimming stripped 3 bases from V and 4 bases from J, with 9 bases between. Germline CDR1 GTSNPN, CDR2 SVGIG (reference sequence). The CDR3 reads CAWRGRTYGYTF. CDR3 coding DNA: TGTGCCTGGAGGGGGCGGACCTATGGCTACACCTTC.

This chain uses TRBV3-1 with TRBJ2-7; TRBD2 is a possible D gene (6 bases). The germline V and J ends were trimmed by 1 base and 0 bases, with 10 bases remaining between them. The CDR3 loop spans 15 amino acids. In germline, CDR1 is LGHDT, CDR2 YNNKEL (reference sequence). The CDR3 loop reads CASSQAAGSSYEQYF. CDR3 sequence (DNA): TGTGCCAGCAGCCAAGCGGCGGGGAGCTCCTACGAGCAGTACTTC.

As DNA, the CDR3 is TGCAGCGTTGAAAAAGGGGGTTATGTCTATGGCTACACCTTC. It encodes CSVEKGGYVYGYTF. V usage is TRBV29-1 and J usage is TRBJ1-2; possible D gene TRBD1, 6 bases. CDR3 size: 14 residues. CDR1 and CDR2 (germline): SQVTM, ANQGSEA. V dropped 2 bases and J dropped 4 bases, with 14 bases sitting between them.

The CDR3 coding sequence is TGTGCCAGCAGTGGGCTCAGGGGGGGTGAGCAGTTCTTC. Amino acids: CASSGLRGGEQFF. V usage is TRBV25-1 and J usage is TRBJ2-1; the D call may be TRBD1 or TRBD2 (7 bases each). The CDR3 extends over 13 amino acids. Trimming took off 4 bases at V and 9 bases at J, with 13 bases between the two ends. Germline V CDR1 and CDR2: MGHDK, SYGVNS. Full variable domain (rest looked up from reference TRBV25-1 and TRBJ2-1): EADIYQTPRYLVIGTGKKITLECSQTMGHDKMYWYQQDPGMELHLIHYSYGVNSTEKGDLSSESTVSRIRTEHFPLTLESARPSHTSQYLCASSGLRGGEQFFGPGTRLTVL.

The rearrangement uses TRBV3-1 and TRBJ2-7; D perhaps matches TRBD1 (5 bases). The V gene's germline CDR1 is LGHDT and CDR2 YNNKEL (reference sequence). This CDR3 is 16 amino acids long. Trimming stripped 0 bases from V and 7 bases from J, with 19 bases between. As DNA, the CDR3 is TGTGCCAGCAGCCAAGATCCAGGGTTAGCCAAGGATGAGCAGTACTTC. Its translation: CASSQDPGLAKDEQYF.

As concerns this clonotype: At one end, the junction sequence differs from germline, possibly due to a read error. The gene calls are TRBV2 and TRBJ2-7; D not resolved. The CDR3 consists of 10 residues. Germline V gene sequence: CDR1 SNHLY, CDR2 FYNNEI. CDR3 sequence reads: CASMRQVAHF. CDR3 DNA sequence: TGTGCCAGCATGAGGCAAGTTGCTCACTTC.

This chain joins TRBV4-3 and TRBJ2-2, with TRBD2 matching 9 bases. The germline V gene has CDR1 LGHNA and CDR2 YSLEER. V lost 4 bases to trimming and J lost 4 bases; unmatched junction nucleotides: 4. CDR3 length: 15 residues. CDR3 in DNA: TGCGCCAGCAGCCGGGGACTAGCAGCCACCGGGGAGCTGTTTTTT. It translates to CASSRGLAATGELFF.

This chain uses TRBV29-1 with TRBJ1-2, with D maybe TRBD1 (6 bases). The length of the CDR3 is 14 residues. V lost 6 bases and J lost 2, with 16 bases in between. Germline V gene lookup returns CDR1 SQVTM and CDR2 ANQGSEA. In nucleotides, the CDR3 is TGCAGCGTCGCTGGACAGTACGCCAACTATGGCTACACCTTC. Translation gives CSVAGQYANYGYTF. Full variable domain (outside the CDR3, taken from reference TRBV29-1 and TRBJ1-2): SAVISQKPSRDICQRGTSLTIQCQVDSQVTMMFWYRQQPGQSLTLIATANQGSEATYESGFVIDKFPISRPNLTFSTLTVSNMSPEDSSIYLCSVAGQYANYGYTFGSGTRLTVV.

This chain joins TRBV10-3 and TRBJ2-7; tentative D call: TRBD2 (7 bases). The CDR3 covers 15 residues. Trimming removed 6 bases at V and 0 bases at J, with 15 bases between. The germline gives CDR1 ENHRY, CDR2 SYGVKD. The CDR3 protein is CAIRGGAGVSYEQYF. For the CDR3, the DNA is TGTGCCATCAGGGGAGGGGCAGGGGTCTCCTACGAGCAGTACTTC.

This chain connects TRBV28 to TRBJ1-1; no clear D. The V end lost 3 bases, the J end lost 4 bases, and 15 bases lay between the germline ends. Germline CDR1 and CDR2: MDHEN and SYDVKM. The CDR3 runs 15 residues. The CDR3 coding sequence is TGTGCCAGCAGTTTTTTGGGCCAGAGAGCCACTGAAGCTTTCTTT. Protein: CASSFLGQRATEAFF.

This clonotype has a single count. V usage is TRBV5-4 and J usage is TRBJ1-1; 9 bases match TRBD1. The trim removed 7 bases at V and 4 bases at J, leaving 8 bases unmatched. This CDR3 region has 14 residues. Germline V gene lookup returns CDR1 SGHNT and CDR2 YYREEE (reference sequence). CDR3 loop: CASGSGQGGTEAFF. The CDR3 DNA sequence: TGTGCCAGCGGCTCGGGACAGGGTGGCACTGAAGCTTTCTTT.

The genes are TRBV29-1 and TRBJ1-1; tentative D call: TRBD1 (5 bases). Trimming removed 7 bases from V and 0 bases from J, with 15 bases in between. The length of the CDR3 is 14 residues. Germline lookup yields CDR1 SQVTM and CDR2 ANQGSEA. The CDR3 coding sequence is TGCAGCGCTAACGTCCAGGGAATGAACACTGAAGCTTTCTTT. The encoded protein is CSANVQGMNTEAFF. Looking up the rest from reference TRBV29-1 and TRBJ1-1 gives the full variable domain: SAVISQKPSRDICQRGTSLTIQCQVDSQVTMMFWYRQQPGQSLTLIATANQGSEATYESGFVIDKFPISRPNLTFSTLTVSNMSPEDSSIYLCSANVQGMNTEAFFGQGTRLTVV.

The rearrangement uses TRBV15 and TRBJ2-1; possibly TRBD2 for D (6 bases). The germline gives CDR1 LNHNV, CDR2 YYDKDF (reference sequence). V was cut by 6 bases and J by 7 bases, with 19 bases left in between. This CDR3 region has 15 residues. The CDR3 protein is CATRLWDFQLNEQFF. DNA of the CDR3: TGTGCCACCAGACTTTGGGACTTCCAATTGAATGAGCAGTTCTTC.

The rearrangement links TRBV20-1 to TRBJ2-5, with 10 bases that match TRBD2. Per the germline V gene, CDR1 is DFQATT and CDR2 is SNEGSKA (reference sequence). The CDR3 contains 16 residues. With 1 base clipped from V and 4 bases from J, the junction kept 9 bases outside the gene matches. Written as DNA, the CDR3 is TGCAGTGCTAGAGCCCCGGCACTAGCGGGACTAGAGACCCAGTACTTC. Its protein is CSARAPALAGLETQYF.

This clonotype appeared a single time. V is TRBV7-9 and J is TRBJ1-1; no clear D. V lost 2 bases and J 8 bases, leaving 9 bases between the germline ends. The CDR3 has 12 amino acids. The germline gives CDR1 SEHNR, CDR2 FQNEAQ (reference sequence). The CDR3 DNA is TGTGCCAGCAGCTTAAACGGGCAGGAAGCTTTCTTT. The encoded protein is CASSLNGQEAFF.

The rearrangement links TRBV12-3 or TRBV12-4 to TRBJ1-5; D uncertain. The CDR3 has 13 amino acids. The ends were cut back, 3 bases at V and 5 bases at J, with 8 bases in the middle. The CDR3 region has the DNA TGTGCCAGCAGTTTCGGCTCGGATCAGCCCCAGCATTTT. It codes for CASSFGSDQPQHF.

This chain joins TRBV5-1 and TRBJ2-7, with TRBD1 identical over 7 bases. Germline loops: CDR1 SGHRS, CDR2 YFSETQ. The CDR3 covers 13 residues. Trimming took 2 bases from V and 5 from J; bases not matched to a gene: 4. In DNA form, the CDR3 reads TGCGCCAGCAGCTTACAGGGGACGAACGAGCAGTACTTC. Its translation is CASSLQGTNEQYF.

V and J are TRBV27 and TRBJ2-1; possibly TRBD2 for D (5 bases). V lost 5 bases and J lost 3, with 11 bases in between. The CDR3 is made up of 14 amino acids. Germline V gene data show CDR1 as MNHEY and CDR2 as SMNVEV (reference sequence). CDR3 bases: TGTGCCAGCAGTCCTACTAGGGACTACAATGAGCAGTTCTTC. Translation gives CASSPTRDYNEQFF.

The chain is built from TRBV18 and TRBJ1-1; TRBD1 matches 7 bases. This CDR3 is 14 amino acids long. The ends lost 5 bases at V and 4 bases at J; junction bases unmatched: 7. Germline-derived CDR1 and CDR2 are KGHSH and LQKENI. Here the CDR3 reads CASSDRVIATEAFF. CDR3 bases: TGTGCCAGCTCAGACAGGGTGATTGCCACTGAAGCTTTCTTT.

The chain has TRBV4-3 and TRBJ1-1, with D tentatively TRBD1 (5 bases). There are 15 residues in the CDR3. Deletions cut 0 bases from V and 1 base from J, with 9 bases between. Germline CDR1 reads LGHNA; CDR2 reads YSLEER. The CDR3 DNA sequence: TGCGCCAGCAGCCAAGATACAAGGGGGAACACTGAAGCTTTCTTT. Its protein product is CASSQDTRGNTEAFF.